The clone carrying this T cell receptor (beta chain) was observed a handful of times. TCRdb passed the RT-PCR reads through MiXCR, listing each CDR3 protein once. The repertoire includes around 150,000 distinct CDR3 sequences, approximately 35% of them detected once, and 50% sits in the top ten. The germline gives CDR1 MDHEN, CDR2 SYDVKM. V lost 6 bases, J lost 5 bases, and 13 bases lay in between. CDR3 size: 13 residues. This specimen belongs to a study of patients and donors after allogeneic stem cell transplantation. The TCR originated in a human donor who was either an allogeneic HSCT recipient or a stem cell or donor lymphocyte infusion donor (not recorded which). It is not recorded whose cells these are; they may come from a transplant donor. The genes are TRBV28 and TRBJ2-5; D not resolved. Source material: blood, either unsorted or a sorted T cell fraction (not recorded which). CDR3 bases: TGTGCCAGCAGCTCCAGCGTTAGGGAGACCCAGTACTTC. Residues: CASSSSVRETQYF.